The T cell receptor beta chain described here comes from a study of molecular identifiers for immune sequencing clone quantification. TCRdb re-derived calls from the PCR reads in MiXCR, one entry per CDR3 protein. The sample includes about 39,000 distinct CDR3 sequences, 15% to 20% seen only once; the top ten take about 6.7%. This CDR3 contains 14 residues. Germline CDR1 SGHAT, CDR2 FQNNGV. The V end lost 1 base, the J end lost 7 bases, and 10 bases lay between the germline ends. Sequenced sample: naive CD8+ T cells from blood, with Jurkat cell RNA spiked in. The subset here: FACS-sorted CD8+CD4-CCR7+CD45RA+ naive T cells. The chain joins TRBV11-2 to TRBJ2-2; D not certain. The receptor was derived from a human donor in good health. Some libraries in this study had Jurkat cell RNA spiked in. Here the CDR3 reads CASSLGKSIGELFF. The CDR3 DNA is TGTGCCAGCAGCTTAGGCAAGAGCATCGGGGAGCTGTTTTTT.